This is a list of T cell receptor beta chains from one sample in a study of blood T cell repertoires in COVID-19. Clones were read by immunoSEQ multiplex PCR, and TCRdb kept only the in-frame ones, dropping some. The sample carries approximately 140,000 clones, approximately 88% recorded once. The sequenced material came from peripheral blood. The receptor set was obtained from a man aged 60 to 69 with active or convalescent COVID-19. CDR3s include the opening cysteine and the closing phenylalanine or tryptophan. The D gene is left open where the match is weak. Clone size is given for some rows only: seen once, a few or many times, or a class if the clone is expanded.

>few|TRBJ1-1|TRBD1|TRBV7-9
TGTGCCAGCAGCTGGGACAGGGTGAACACTGAAGCTTTCTTT
CASSWDRVNTEAFF
>NA|TRBJ1-1|NA|TRBV6-9
TGTGCCAGCAGTTACCCTTGGGCCCGTCGGTCTTTCTTT
CASSYPWARRSFF
>few|TRBJ2-1|TRBD2|TRBV5-1
TGCGCCAGCAAGGGAGGGCCAGGGTACAATGAGCAGTTCTTC
CASKGGPGYNEQFF
>NA|TRBJ2-2|TRBD2|TRBV7-2
TGTGCCAGCAGCTCGGGGGCTAGCGGGCCTTCTGCCGGGGAGCTGTTTTTT
CASSSGASGPSAGELFF
>NA|TRBJ1-2|NA|TRBV6-2/TRBV6-3
TGTGCCAGCAGTGGGTTCAGATCGACATATGGCTACACCTTC
CASSGFRSTYGYTF
>once|TRBJ2-5|TRBD2|TRBV30
TGTGCCTGGAGTCAACTAGCGGGACGAGAGACCCAGTACTTC
CAWSQLAGRETQYF
>NA|TRBJ2-1|TRBD2|TRBV5-1
TGCGCCAGCAGCTTGAATGAGGCGGGAGGGAATGAGCAGTTCTTC
CASSLNEAGGNEQFF
>NA|TRBJ1-2|TRBD1|TRBV6-5
TGTGCCAGCAGTCCCTACACAGGGGGCAGCTATGGCTACACCTTC
CASSPYTGGSYGYTF
>NA|TRBJ2-3|TRBD1|TRBV5-1
TGCGCCAGCAGCACGGGACAGGGGGTAGAAAGCACAGATACGCAGTATTTT
CASSTGQGVESTDTQYF
>NA|TRBJ2-1|TRBD2|TRBV7-3
TGTGCCAGCAGCGCCCGAGGGACTAGCGGGATAATTCCGGATGAGCAGTTCTTC
CASSARGTSGIIPDEQFF
>NA|TRBJ2-3|TRBD1|TRBV4-1
TGCGCCAGCAGCCAAGATATTTTCGGGGACAGAAGAGATACGCAGTATTTT
CASSQDIFGDRRDTQYF
>few|TRBJ1-2|NA|TRBV28
TGTGCCAGCTCCAACAGCCATGTCTACACCTTC
CASSNSHVYTF
>NA|TRBJ2-6|TRBD2|TRBV9
TGTGCCAGCAGCCACTCATCTAGCGGGAGAAGTTGGGGCCCTGGGGCCAACGTCCTGACTTTC
CASSHSSSGRSWGPGANVLTF
>NA|TRBJ1-1|NA|TRBV7-9
TGTGCCAGCCAAACAGCAGGGTTGGCCACTGAAGCTTTCTTT
CASQTAGLATEAFF
>NA|TRBJ1-1|TRBD1|TRBV6-2/TRBV6-3
TGTGCCAGCAGTCGGACCGCGGGACAGAGTGAAGCTTTCTTT
CASSRTAGQSEAFF
>NA|TRBJ2-3|TRBD2|TRBV28
TGTGCCAGCGGTCGGCTAGCGGGAGGGGCTAGCACAGATACGCAGTATTTT
CASGRLAGGASTDTQYF
>NA|TRBJ2-3|NA|TRBV28
TGTGCCAGCAGTTTAGGCGACAGAAAATATAGCACAGATACGCAGTATTTT
CASSLGDRKYSTDTQYF
>NA|TRBJ2-1|NA|TRBV11-3
TGTGCCAGCAGCTTTAGTGGTGAGCAGTTCTTC
CASSFSGEQFF
>NA|TRBJ2-4|TRBD2|TRBV28
TGTGCCAGCAGTTCCCCTCACGGACTAGCGGGAGGGGTAGCCAAAAACATTCAGTACTTC
CASSSPHGLAGGVAKNIQYF
>NA|TRBJ1-5|TRBD1|TRBV7-9
TGTGCCAGCACCACAGGGGACACCAGCAATCAGCCCCAGCATTTT
CASTTGDTSNQPQHF
>NA|TRBJ2-3|TRBD2|TRBV9
TGTGCCAGCAGCACCACCGGGACTAGCGGCGGGGCAGATACGCAGTATTTT
CASSTTGTSGGADTQYF
>NA|TRBJ1-1|NA|TRBV28
TGTGCCAGCAGTTTAGTCAGGGGCAAGGGAATCGACACTGAAGCTTTCTTT
CASSLVRGKGIDTEAFF
>NA|TRBJ2-7|TRBD1|TRBV12-3/TRBV12-4
TGTGCCATCATGGACAGGCCTCACGAGCAGTACTTC
CAIMDRPHEQYF
>NA|TRBJ1-2|NA|TRBV2
TGTGCCAGCAGTGAATCCGGGTCCGGTGGCTACACCTTC
CASSESGSGGYTF
>NA|TRBJ2-5|NA|TRBV9
TGTGCCAGCAGCGCCTCCCCTAGGGGTGGAGAGACCCAGTACTTC
CASSASPRGGETQYF
>NA|TRBJ2-6|NA|TRBV29-1
TGCAGCGTTGGAACCAGCTCTGGGGCCAACGTCCTGACTTTC
CSVGTSSGANVLTF
>NA|TRBJ1-5|TRBD1|TRBV10-3
TGTGCCATCAGTGAGTCTCAGGGGGCCTCTCATTTT
CAISESQGASHF
>NA|TRBJ2-7|NA|TRBV19
TGTGCCAGTAGTATAGGCAGGGTCAGCGAGCAGTACTTC
CASSIGRVSEQYF
>NA|TRBJ1-3|TRBD1|TRBV28
TGTGCCAGCAGGGAGACAGGGTACGGAAACACCATATATTTT
CASRETGYGNTIYF
>NA|TRBJ1-2|TRBD1|TRBV7-9
TGTGCCAGCAGCATAACAGGGGACTATGGCTACACCTTC
CASSITGDYGYTF
>NA|TRBJ2-7|TRBD1|TRBV4-2
TGTGCCAGCAGCCAAGGGACAGGTCTCTCCTACGAGCAGTACTTC
CASSQGTGLSYEQYF
>NA|TRBJ2-7|NA|TRBV6-5
TGTGCCAGCAGTCGTTTTCAGGGGTACGAGCAGTACTTC
CASSRFQGYEQYF
>once|TRBJ1-2|NA|TRBV5-1
TGCGCCAGCAGCTTAGACCGGGGAGGTCGGGGCTACACCTTC
CASSLDRGGRGYTF
>NA|TRBJ1-2|NA|TRBV5-6
TGTGCCAGCAGCTTGTCGAGGGGCTACACCTTC
CASSLSRGYTF
>NA|TRBJ1-1|NA|TRBV12-5
TGTGCTAGTGGTGCGCCACAGCAGCCGTCGAACACTGAAGCTTTCTTT
CASGAPQQPSNTEAFF
>NA|TRBJ1-1|TRBD1|TRBV9
TGTGCCAGCAGCGTAGATCGGGACAGGGGTTCGAACACTGAAGCTTTCTTT
CASSVDRDRGSNTEAFF
>NA|TRBJ2-2|NA|TRBV4-2
TGTGCCAGCAGTTCGGACAGTTACAACACCGGGGAGCTGTTTTTT
CASSSDSYNTGELFF
>NA|TRBJ2-2|NA|TRBV6-5
TGTGCCAGCAGTCCCCGGAGGGACACCGGGGAGCTGTTTTTT
CASSPRRDTGELFF
>NA|TRBJ2-2|TRBD2|TRBV24-1
TGTGCCACCAGTGGGCGGCTAGCGGGAGGTACCGGGGAGCTGTTTTTT
CATSGRLAGGTGELFF
>NA|TRBJ2-6|NA|TRBV19
TGTGCCAGTAGTATCGACACCCACTCTGGGGCCAACGTCCTGACTTTC
CASSIDTHSGANVLTF
>once|TRBJ2-7|TRBD2|TRBV3-1/TRBV3-2
TGTGCCAGCAGCCAAACCCAACAAGCGGGAGGGACCCACGAGCAGTACTTC
CASSQTQQAGGTHEQYF